This T cell receptor (beta chain) was captured by sequencing in a study of blood T cell repertoires in COVID-19. Produced via immunoSEQ multiplex PCR; TCRdb's table is partial and in-frame only. The table records more than 200,000 clones, around nine tenths of them present only once. Germline CDR1 and CDR2: SGHTA and FQGNSA. V shed 5 bases, J shed 2 bases, and the junction held 4 bases outside the gene matches. The CDR3 is made up of 14 amino acids. The V gene is TRBV7-2, the J gene TRBJ2-7, with 9 positions matching TRBD1. Sequencing used peripheral blood. This receptor was identified in an older man with acute or convalescent COVID-19. DNA of the CDR3: TGTGCCAGCAGCCGCGGACAGGGGACCTACGAGCAGTACTTC. Translating gives CASSRGQGTYEQYF. Full variable domain (outside the CDR3, taken from reference TRBV7-2 and TRBJ2-7): GAGVSQSPSNKVTEKGKDVELRCDPISGHTALYWYRQSLGQGLEFLIYFQGNSAPDKSGLPSDRFSAERTGGSVSTLTIQRTQQEDSAVYLCASSRGQGTYEQYFGPGTRLTVT.